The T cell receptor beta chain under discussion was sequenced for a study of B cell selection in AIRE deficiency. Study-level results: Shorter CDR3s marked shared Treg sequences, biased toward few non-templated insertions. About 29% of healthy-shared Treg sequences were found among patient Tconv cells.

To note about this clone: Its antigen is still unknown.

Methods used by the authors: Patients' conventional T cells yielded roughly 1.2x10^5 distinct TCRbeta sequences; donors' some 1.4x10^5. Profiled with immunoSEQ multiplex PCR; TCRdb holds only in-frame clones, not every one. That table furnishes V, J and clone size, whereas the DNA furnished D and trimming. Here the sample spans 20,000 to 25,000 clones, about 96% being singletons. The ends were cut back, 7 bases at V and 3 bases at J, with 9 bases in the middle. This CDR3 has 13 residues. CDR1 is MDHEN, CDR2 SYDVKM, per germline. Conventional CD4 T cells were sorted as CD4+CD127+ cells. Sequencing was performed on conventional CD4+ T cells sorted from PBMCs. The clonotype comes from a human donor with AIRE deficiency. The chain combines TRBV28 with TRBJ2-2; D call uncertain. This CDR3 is CASTRSDTGELFF. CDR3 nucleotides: TGTGCCAGCACCCGTTCGGACACCGGGGAGCTGTTTTTT.